These 15 T cell receptor beta chains share one sample of origin, sequenced in a study of T cell clonality in common variable immunodeficiency. Assay used: immunoSEQ multiplex PCR; TCRdb lists only in-frame clones, some missing. Recorded here are 80,000 or so clones, none singletons. The specimen was peripheral blood mononuclear cells. These receptors were obtained from a person aged 18 to 75 in good health.

This clone was seen many times. The read falls 3 residues short of the CDR3 end, and the missing part is taken from the germline J gene. This rearrangement joins TRBV19 to TRBJ1-1, with no clear D. The V gene lost 2 bases and the J gene lost 7 bases, with 8 bases spanning the gap. This CDR3 contains 12 residues. Germline V CDR1 and CDR2: LNHDA, SQIVND (reference sequence). The sequenced CDR3 bases are TGTGCCAGTAGTATAAATCCAGATGAA. This gives the protein CASSINPDE. The whole CDR3 sequence reads CASSINPDEAFF.

This clone occurred many times. The CDR3 end lies 3 residues beyond the end of the read and is filled in from the germline J gene. The V call is TRBV30, the J call TRBJ1-1; D remains unclear. Germline values: CDR1 GTSNPN, CDR2 SVGIG (reference sequence). CDR3 length: 10 residues. CDR3 sequence: CAWSEVVAFF. The sequenced part of the CDR3 DNA is TGTGCCTGGAGCGAGGTCGTA.

The table lists this clone with many counts. The read comes to an end 3 residues before the CDR3 does, leaving the germline J gene to fill in the end. This sequence joins TRBV29-1 and TRBJ1-4, with 9 bases that match TRBD1. Losses at the gene ends were 1 base for V and 8 bases for J; bases not matched to a gene: 2. The germline V gene has CDR1 SQVTM and CDR2 ANQGSEA. CDR3 length: 13 amino acids. The DNA read from the CDR3 is TGCAGCGTTGAAGGGACAGGGGACGAAAAA. This codes for CSVEGTGDEK. The complete CDR3 sequence is CSVEGTGDEKLFF.

This clone was seen at least ten times. The CDR3 goes on 3 residues after the read ends, and that part is filled in from the germline J gene. The chain has TRBV7-2 and TRBJ1-2; a weak D match, TRBD1 (6 bases). The V end was cut by 3 bases, the J end by 6 bases, with 11 bases between. Germline CDR1 SGHTA, CDR2 FQGNSA. The CDR3 spans 13 residues. Partial CDR3 DNA: TGTGCCAGCAGCTTTTACAGGGACGATGGC. Its translation: CASSFYRDDG. From start to end, the CDR3 is CASSFYRDDGYTF.

This clone has a count of ten or more. Sequencing ends 3 residues short of the CDR3 end; the germline J gene provides the rest. The chain combines TRBV20-1 with TRBJ2-4; 8 bases match TRBD1. J gave up 4 bases and V 3 bases, and 20 bases lay outside the gene matches. CDR3 length equals 19 residues. Germline V gene sequence: CDR1 DFQATT, CDR2 SNEGSKA (reference sequence). The covered CDR3 bases are TGCAGTGCTAGTCAGACCCTCCCGGGACAGGATGGGGGGAAAAACATT. Encoded protein: CSASQTLPGQDGGKNI. The full CDR3 reads CSASQTLPGQDGGKNIQYF.

In the case of this clone: The observed sequence ends 3 residues before the CDR3 terminus, with the missing tail filled in from the germline J gene. This chain joins TRBV27 and TRBJ2-7; TRBD1 matches 9 bases. The CDR3 sequence is 15 residues long. Trimming took 5 bases from V and 5 from J; bases not matched to a gene: 10. Germline V lookup: CDR1 MNHEY, CDR2 SMNVEV (reference sequence). The CDR3 loop reads CASSPRGTGIHEQYF. Partial CDR3 DNA: TGTGCCAGCAGTCCACGCGGGACAGGGATCCACGAG.

At least ten counts were recorded for this clone. The read finishes 3 residues shy of the CDR3 end, and the germline J gene is used to complete it. The chain is built from TRBV7-9 and TRBJ2-7; no reliable D call. The V and J ends lost 3 bases and 2 bases respectively, with 11 bases between them. The CDR3 is 14 residues long. Germline V lookup: CDR1 SEHNR, CDR2 FQNEAQ (reference sequence). Partial CDR3 DNA: TGTGCCAGCAGCTTGTGGAACAGCACCTACGAG. This sequence encodes CASSLWNSTYE. The entire CDR3 protein reads CASSLWNSTYEQYF.

This clone was recorded at least ten times. The CDR3 end is not reached by the read, which stops 3 residues before it; the germline J gene fills it in. The rearrangement uses TRBV6-2 or TRBV6-3 and TRBJ1-1; possibly TRBD1 for D (6 bases). The germline CDR1 and CDR2 sequences are MNHEY and SVGEGT. V shed 4 bases and J shed 7 bases, with 13 bases lying between them. The CDR3 runs to 13 residues. This CDR3 reads CASSSTGLGEAFF. The covered CDR3 bases are TGTGCCAGCAGTTCGACAGGTCTTGGTGAA.

This clone came up many times. One end of the junction fails to match germline, which may point to a read error. From the germline J gene comes the end of the CDR3, since the read stops 3 residues before it. The rearrangement uses TRBV4-2 and TRBJ1-2; the D gene is possibly TRBD1 (5 bases). Germline CDR1 LGHNA, CDR2 YNFKEQ. CDR3 length: 14 amino acids. The CDR3 is CASSQDSGNYGYTF. The CDR3 DNA, read in part, is TGCGCCAGCAGCCAAGACAGCGGGAACTATGGC.

The table lists this clone with many counts. The read stops 3 residues short of the end of the CDR3; the missing end is completed from the germline J gene. The V and J genes are TRBV30 and TRBJ2-4; the D is unclear. The V and J ends lost 1 base and 0 bases respectively, with 4 bases between them. The CDR3 length is 13 residues. Germline lookup yields CDR1 GTSNPN and CDR2 SVGIG (reference sequence). The CDR3 bases that were read are TGTGCCTGGAGTGCCATAGCCAAAAACATT. Its translation is CAWSAIAKNI. The entire CDR3 reads CAWSAIAKNIQYF.

The table lists this clone with many counts. The read ends 3 residues before the CDR3 terminus; that terminus is restored from the germline J gene. The rearrangement links TRBV20-1 to TRBJ2-1; D not resolved. This CDR3 is built from 14 residues. V gave up 6 bases and J gave up 4 bases, with 16 bases separating them. The germline V gene encodes CDR1 DFQATT and CDR2 SNEGSKA (reference sequence). CDR3 bases read: TGCAGTGCCTTGTGGCAGATTTCATACAATGAG. Encoded protein: CSALWQISYNE. The whole CDR3 sequence is CSALWQISYNEQFF.

This clone was recorded a few times. The sequenced fragment ends 3 residues before the CDR3 boundary, so the rest is inferred from the germline J gene. This chain connects TRBV20-1 to TRBJ2-1; TRBD2 matches at 10 bases. Trimming cost V 5 bases and J 3 bases; bases outside gene matches: 10. Germline CDR1 and CDR2: DFQATT and SNEGSKA (reference sequence). This CDR3 is built from 16 residues. The covered CDR3 bases are TGCAGTGCTTACCCTCCGGGACTAGCGAGCTACAATGAG. Protein: CSAYPPGLASYNE. In full, the CDR3 is CSAYPPGLASYNEQFF.

The sample holds many counts of this clone. The read comes to an end 3 residues before the CDR3 does, leaving the germline J gene to fill in the end. V is TRBV10-1 and J is TRBJ2-5; 7 bases are shared with TRBD1. Germline CDR1 is WNHNN and CDR2 is SYGVQD (reference sequence). CDR3 size: 17 residues. V lost 2 bases and J lost 0; bases outside the gene matches: 9. CDR3 DNA (partial): TGCGCCAGCAGTGAGGCACTGGGACAGCTAAACCAAGAGACC. It codes for CASSEALGQLNQET. Given in full, the CDR3 is CASSEALGQLNQETQYF.

This clone occurred many times. CDR3 DNA, as far as it was read: TGTGCCAGCAGCTTACGACAGCTCTACAATGAG. Its translation: CASSLRQLYNE. The entire CDR3 sequence reads CASSLRQLYNEQFF. The chain recombines TRBV5-6 with TRBJ2-1; a weak D match, TRBD1 (5 bases). From the germline J gene comes the end of the CDR3, since the read stops 3 residues before it. Germline-derived CDR1 and CDR2 are SGHDT and YYEEEE. The CDR3 runs to 14 residues. The V end was cut by 2 bases, the J end by 3 bases, with 9 bases between. Drawing the rest from reference TRBV5-6 and TRBJ2-1, the complete variable domain is DAGVTQSPTHLIKTRGQQVTLRCSPKSGHDTVSWYQQALGQGPQFIFQYYEEEERQRGNFPDRFSGHQFPNYSSELNVNALLLGDSALYLCASSLRQLYNEQFFGPGTRLTVL.

This clone showed up many times. The CDR3 end falls 3 residues outside the read, so it is completed with the germline J gene. V is TRBV10-3 and J is TRBJ2-7; the match to TRBD2 covers 7 bases. The germline V gene has CDR1 ENHRY and CDR2 SYGVKD. The trim removed 6 bases at V and 2 bases at J, leaving 7 bases unmatched. The length of the CDR3 is 14 residues. The CDR3 DNA, read in part, is TGTGCCATCAGGGATAGCGGGTCGACCTACGAG. It encodes CAIRDSGSTYE. The full CDR3 sequence reads CAIRDSGSTYEQYF.